These T cell receptor beta chains were read from a single sample in a study of CD8 T cells in ankylosing spondylitis. TCRdb reanalysed the 5' RACE reads using MiXCR and keeps one entry per CDR3 protein. This sample has 200,000 to 250,000 distinct CDR3 sequences, with 20% to 30% found just once. Material for sequencing was blood, either unsorted or a sorted T cell fraction (not recorded which). The receptors come from a male donor with ankylosing spondylitis or in good health (not recorded which). Both conserved end residues are part of each CDR3. The D gene is left open where the match is weak. Where a row states a size, it is once, few, many or the class of an expanded clone; other rows omit it.

V gene: TRBV20-1
clone size: few
D gene: -
J gene: TRBJ2-5
CDR3 DNA: TGCAGTGCTAGTAAGACAGTCCAAGAGACCCAGTACTTC
CDR3 protein: CSASKTVQETQYF

V gene: TRBV10-3
clone size: many
D gene: TRBD2
J gene: TRBJ2-7
CDR3 DNA: TGTGCCACCCTCGAGACTAGCGGGGCCTTGTACGAGCAGTACTTC
CDR3 protein: CATLETSGALYEQYF

V gene: TRBV12-3/TRBV12-4
clone size: -
D gene: -
J gene: TRBJ2-1
CDR3 DNA: TGTGCCAGCAGTTACCAGGGGTTCTCCTACAATGAGCAGTTCTTC
CDR3 protein: CASSYQGFSYNEQFF

V gene: TRBV20-1
clone size: many
D gene: -
J gene: TRBJ1-2
CDR3 DNA: TGCAGTGCTAGGGGACACATTAACTATGGCTACACCTTC
CDR3 protein: CSARGHINYGYTF

V gene: TRBV29-1
clone size: few
D gene: TRBD1
J gene: TRBJ2-7
CDR3 DNA: TGCAGCGTTGATGTGGGACAGGGATACTACGAGCAGTACTTC
CDR3 protein: CSVDVGQGYYEQYF

V gene: TRBV20-1
clone size: many
D gene: -
J gene: TRBJ1-1
CDR3 DNA: TGCAGTGCTAGAGATCCCGACGGCACTGAAGCTTTCTTT
CDR3 protein: CSARDPDGTEAFF

V gene: TRBV3-1
clone size: many
D gene: TRBD2
J gene: TRBJ2-1
CDR3 DNA: TGTGCCAGCAGTCACAACTTAGCGGGAGGTGGTGAGCAGTTCTTC
CDR3 protein: CASSHNLAGGGEQFF

V gene: TRBV28
clone size: many
D gene: -
J gene: TRBJ2-7
CDR3 DNA: TGTGCCAGCAGTTTATTTGGACAAAGTACCTACGAGCAGTACTTC
CDR3 protein: CASSLFGQSTYEQYF

V gene: TRBV12-3/TRBV12-4
clone size: -
D gene: TRBD2
J gene: TRBJ2-1
CDR3 DNA: TGTGCCAGCAGTTTAGATCATGGGACTAGCGGGAGTTTGGGTGAGCAGTTCTTC
CDR3 protein: CASSLDHGTSGSLGEQFF

V gene: TRBV12-3/TRBV12-4
clone size: -
D gene: TRBD2
J gene: TRBJ2-3
CDR3 DNA: TGTGCCAGCATGTCCAGCGGGACGGTAAATACGCAGTATTTT
CDR3 protein: CASMSSGTVNTQYF

V gene: TRBV5-1
clone size: -
D gene: -
J gene: TRBJ1-2
CDR3 DNA: TGCGCCAGCTCCCCCGGGGCCGGGATCTATGGCTACACCTTC
CDR3 protein: CASSPGAGIYGYTF